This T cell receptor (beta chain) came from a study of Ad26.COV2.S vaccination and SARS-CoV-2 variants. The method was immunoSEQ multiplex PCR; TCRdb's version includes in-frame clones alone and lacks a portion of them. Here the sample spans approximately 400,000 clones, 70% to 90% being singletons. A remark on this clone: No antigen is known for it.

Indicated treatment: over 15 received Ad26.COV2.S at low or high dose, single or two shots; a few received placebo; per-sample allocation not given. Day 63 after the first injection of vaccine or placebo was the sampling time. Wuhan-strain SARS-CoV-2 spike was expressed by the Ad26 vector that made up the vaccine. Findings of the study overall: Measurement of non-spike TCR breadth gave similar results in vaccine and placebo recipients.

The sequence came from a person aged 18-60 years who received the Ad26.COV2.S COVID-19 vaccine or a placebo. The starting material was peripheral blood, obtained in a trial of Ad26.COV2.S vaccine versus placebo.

CDR3 residues: CASSFAREGTQYF. DNA for the CDR3: TGTGCCAGCAGTTTCGCCCGGGAAGGTACGCAGTATTTT. The chain uses TRBV12-3 or TRBV12-4 and TRBJ2-3; a weak D match, TRBD2 (5 bases). V was trimmed by 3 bases and J by 8 bases, leaving 12 bases between them. The CDR3 is 13 residues long.